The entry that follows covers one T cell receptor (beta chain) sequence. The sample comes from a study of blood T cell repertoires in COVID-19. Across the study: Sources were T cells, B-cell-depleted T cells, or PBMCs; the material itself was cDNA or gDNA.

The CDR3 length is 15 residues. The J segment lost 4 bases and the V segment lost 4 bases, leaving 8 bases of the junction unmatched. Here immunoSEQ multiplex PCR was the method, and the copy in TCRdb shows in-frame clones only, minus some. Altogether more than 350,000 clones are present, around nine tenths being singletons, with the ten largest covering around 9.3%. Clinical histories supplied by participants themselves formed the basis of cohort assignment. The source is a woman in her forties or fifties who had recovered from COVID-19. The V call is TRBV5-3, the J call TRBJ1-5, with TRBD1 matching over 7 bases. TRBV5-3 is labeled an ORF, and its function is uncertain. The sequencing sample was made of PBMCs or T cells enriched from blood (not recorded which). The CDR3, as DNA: TGTGCCAGAAGCCCGTGTGGGACAGAAAATCAGCCCCAGCATTTT. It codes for CARSPCGTENQPQHF.